These T cell receptor beta chains were read from a single sample in a study of CD8+ T cells in alopecia areata. The method was immunoSEQ multiplex PCR; TCRdb's version includes in-frame clones alone and lacks a portion of them. The table records 65,000 to 95,000 clones, 51% of them present only once. Sequenced material: NKG2D-high CD8+ T cells sorted from blood. All receptors come from a human donor with alopecia areata. The CDR3 runs from the conserved cysteine through the conserved F or W. The order of the fields is V gene, D gene, J gene, clone size, CDR3 protein, CDR3 DNA. D genes are given only for firm matches. Size values are once, few and many counts, or a class for expanded clones, and some rows have none.

>TRBV6-5|TRBD1|TRBJ2-1|few
CASSFAGTVYNEQFF
TGTGCCAGCAGTTTTGCCGGGACAGTGTACAATGAGCAGTTCTTC
>TRBV28|NA|TRBJ2-5|NA
CASSLRGGRETQYF
TGTGCCAGCAGTTTAAGAGGGGGACGAGAGACCCAGTACTTC
>TRBV29-1|TRBD1|TRBJ2-7|few
CSVVTGGYEQYF
TGCAGCGTTGTGACAGGGGGCTACGAGCAGTACTTC
>TRBV21-1|NA|TRBJ1-2|few
CASNPTGGAYGYTF
TGTGCCAGCAATCCGACAGGGGGCGCCTATGGCTACACCTTC
>TRBV5-6|NA|TRBJ1-2|NA
CASSLGTGAGYTF
TGTGCCAGCAGCTTAGGGACGGGGGCTGGCTACACCTTC
>TRBV7-9|NA|TRBJ2-1|few
CASSLEPSGEQFF
TGTGCCAGCAGCTTAGAGCCTTCCGGTGAGCAGTTCTTC
>TRBV2|NA|TRBJ2-7|NA
CASSDWSRGHEQYF
TGTGCCAGCAGTGACTGGAGCAGGGGACACGAGCAGTACTTC
>TRBV11-2|NA|TRBJ2-1|few
CASSLEPHLGDEQFF
TGTGCCAGCAGCTTAGAGCCCCACCTGGGCGATGAGCAGTTCTTC
>TRBV4-1|NA|TRBJ2-6|NA
CASSQTWGANVLTF
TGCGCCAGCAGCCAAACGTGGGGGGCCAACGTCCTGACTTTC
>TRBV19|NA|TRBJ2-1|NA
CASSMLWGDNEQFF
TGTGCCAGTAGTATGCTTTGGGGAGACAATGAGCAGTTCTTC
>TRBV13|NA|TRBJ2-1|NA
CASSPGTNEQFF
TGTGCCAGCAGCCCAGGGACAAATGAGCAGTTCTTC
>TRBV28|NA|TRBJ2-5|NA
CASSSEGTQYF
TGTGCCAGCAGTTCGGAGGGGACCCAGTACTTC
>TRBV29-1|NA|TRBJ2-3|few
CSVEDLGYHSSTDTQYF
TGCAGCGTTGAAGACCTCGGGTACCATTCTTCCACAGATACGCAGTATTTT
>TRBV28|NA|TRBJ2-7|NA
CASSLRGRYEQYF
TGTGCCAGCAGTTTAAGAGGGAGGTACGAGCAGTACTTC
>TRBV29-1|NA|TRBJ2-2|NA
CSVELEDTGELFF
TGCAGCGTTGAACTTGAGGACACCGGGGAGCTGTTTTTT
>TRBV27|NA|TRBJ1-1|NA
CASSQGPPLTFF
TGTGCCAGCAGCCAGGGTCCCCCCTTGACTTTCTTT
>TRBV7-2|NA|TRBJ2-5|NA
CASSPLWGRETQYF
TGTGCCAGCAGCCCCCTTTGGGGGCGAGAGACCCAGTACTTC